The rows below give T cell receptor beta chains drawn from one sample of a study of T cells in Graves' hyperthyroidism and ophthalmopathy. Each CDR3 protein gets one entry after TCRdb re-called the multiplex PCR reads with MiXCR. The table lists approximately 630,000 distinct CDR3 sequences, 15% to 20% of them singletons. Sequenced material: blood. All receptors come from a woman aged 25 to 39 with Graves' hyperthyroidism. The CDR3 runs from the conserved cysteine through the conserved F or W. The D gene is left open where the match is weak. Size tells how often a clone was seen (once, few, many) or the class of an expanded clone, and some rows leave it out.

J: TRBJ2-5
size: few
V: TRBV7-8
D: NA
CDR3: CASSFAVGETQYF
DNA: TGTGCCAGCAGCTTCGCCGTGGGGGAGACCCAGTACTTC

J: TRBJ2-1
size: many
V: TRBV12-3/TRBV12-4
D: TRBD2
CDR3: CASTTVGRGEQFF
DNA: TGTGCCAGCACTACCGTTGGGCGGGGGGAGCAGTTCTTC

J: TRBJ2-5
size: many
V: TRBV7-9
D: TRBD2
CDR3: CASSLGTSGVQETQYF
DNA: TGTGCCAGCAGCTTGGGGACTAGCGGTGTTCAAGAGACCCAGTACTTC

J: TRBJ2-5
size: NA
V: TRBV2
D: TRBD1
CDR3: CASRTGEQTQYF
DNA: TGTGCCAGCAGGACAGGGGAACAGACCCAGTACTTC

J: TRBJ2-1
size: many
V: TRBV14
D: NA
CDR3: CASSQDRSEQFF
DNA: TGTGCCAGCAGCCAAGATCGCTCTGAGCAGTTCTTC

J: TRBJ2-7
size: NA
V: TRBV6-1
D: NA
CDR3: CASREGIYEQYF
DNA: TGTGCAAGCAGAGAGGGGATCTACGAGCAGTACTTC

J: TRBJ2-7
size: few
V: TRBV7-9
D: NA
CDR3: CALAGGTGGEQYF
DNA: TGTGCCCTAGCGGGGGGGACAGGGGGCGAGCAGTACTTC

J: TRBJ2-3
size: many
V: TRBV30
D: NA
CDR3: CAWSVRPFTDTQYF
DNA: TGTGCCTGGAGTGTAAGGCCATTCACAGATACGCAGTATTTT

J: TRBJ2-3
size: NA
V: TRBV30
D: TRBD2
CDR3: CAWSPKRTSVSDTQYF
DNA: TGTGCCTGGAGTCCGAAAAGGACTAGCGTGTCAGATACGCAGTATTTT

J: TRBJ2-3
size: few
V: TRBV10-3
D: TRBD2
CDR3: CAISPAGEWDTQYF
DNA: TGTGCCATCAGCCCAGCGGGAGAATGGGATACGCAGTATTTT

J: TRBJ2-5
size: many
V: TRBV12-3/TRBV12-4
D: TRBD2
CDR3: CASSPGLAEGFQETQYF
DNA: TGTGCCAGCAGTCCAGGACTAGCGGAGGGGTTCCAAGAGACCCAGTACTTC

J: TRBJ1-5
size: many
V: TRBV12-3/TRBV12-4
D: TRBD1
CDR3: CASSILDRRNQPQHF
DNA: TGTGCCAGCAGTATATTGGACAGGCGGAATCAGCCCCAGCATTTT

J: TRBJ1-6
size: many
V: TRBV11-3
D: NA
CDR3: CASSLDGAENSPLHF
DNA: TGTGCCAGCAGCTTAGATGGAGCCGAGAATTCACCCCTCCACTTT

J: TRBJ2-7
size: many
V: TRBV4-1
D: NA
CDR3: CASSQGRGRPYEQYF
DNA: TGCGCCAGCAGCCAGGGGCGGGGAAGACCCTACGAGCAGTACTTC

J: TRBJ1-1
size: few
V: TRBV28
D: TRBD1
CDR3: CASSLFPTQGGNTEAFF
DNA: TGTGCCAGCAGTTTATTCCCGACGCAGGGGGGAAACACTGAAGCTTTCTTT